This T cell receptor beta chain stems from a study of shared clonotypes between healthy human individuals. Looking at the study overall: The donors, a couple of women and a few men, were aged 18 to 49. Study results and limitations: There were few donors, and this limited the genetic and exposure-history diversity represented.

Turning to this clone: Its antigen is not identified.

In the naive CD8 group, cells lacked CD45RO and were positively selected for CCR7, so terminally differentiated effector memory CD45RA+ cells were left out. The table came from immunoSEQ multiplex PCR; TCRdb's copy has only in-frame clones and leaves some out. The top ten hold 1.5% to 2% of the sample, which has about 2,100,000 clones, about 93% seen once. V lost 2 bases to trimming and J lost 3 bases, with 13 bases between them. The CDR3 has 15 amino acids. Per germline, CDR1 SNHLY and CDR2 FYNNEI. The TCR sequence derives from a man aged 18 to 30 in good health. Some clones in this sample may be carry-over from other donors' samples. The V gene is TRBV2, the J gene TRBJ2-5, with D possibly TRBD1 on 5 matching bases. Material for sequencing was naive CD8+ T cells from PBMCs. This CDR3 reads CASSEKVTAEETQYF. CDR3 DNA: TGTGCCAGCAGTGAAAAGGTGACAGCAGAAGAGACCCAGTACTTC.